This entry lists 8 T cell receptor beta chains sequenced from one sample in a study of T cell repertoires in cytomegalovirus infection. TCRdb called the reads again in MiXCR, with one record for every CDR3 protein. The profile shows more than 500,000 distinct CDR3 sequences, more than 15% of them singletons. Sequenced material: CD8+ T cells from PBMCs. The receptors were gathered from a human donor in good health (CMV status not recorded). Some clones in this sample may be carry-over from other donors' samples.

Only a few counts were recorded for this clonotype. This chain uses TRBV23-1 with TRBJ1-6, with D tentatively TRBD1 (5 bases). TRBV23-1 qualifies as an ORF whose function is uncertain. The CDR3 extends over 15 amino acids. Trimming cost V 6 bases and J 4 bases, with 13 bases left between them. CDR3 amino acids: CASSLKGSYNSPLHF. CDR3 bases: TGCGCCAGCAGCCTAAAGGGGTCTTATAATTCACCCCTCCACTTT.

The CDR3 reads CSARVTGGISYEQYF. The CDR3 DNA sequence: TGCAGTGCTAGAGTTACAGGGGGCATTTCCTACGAGCAGTACTTC. The genes are TRBV20-1 and TRBJ2-7, with 9 nucleotides matching TRBD1. There are 15 residues in the CDR3. Germline V gene sequence: CDR1 DFQATT, CDR2 SNEGSKA (reference sequence). V gave up 1 base and J gave up 1 base; unmatched junction bases: 5.

This clonotype came up many times. In DNA, the CDR3 is TGTGCCAGCAGCAAACTAGCGGGGTCTAACAATGAGCAGTTCTTC. It encodes CASSKLAGSNNEQFF. The gene calls are TRBV6-6 and TRBJ2-1; 10 positions agree with TRBD2. The ends lost 6 bases at V and 5 bases at J; junction bases unmatched: 7. The CDR3 covers 15 residues. Germline lookup yields CDR1 MNHNY and CDR2 SVGAGI (reference sequence).

The chain couples TRBV4-2 to TRBJ2-1, with TRBD2 matching 9 bases. The CDR3 extends over 17 amino acids. The V gene's germline CDR1 is LGHNA and CDR2 YNFKEQ. V shed 1 base and J 0 bases; nucleotides not matched to a gene: 4. Here the CDR3 reads CASSQGTSVISYNEQFF. In DNA form, the CDR3 reads TGTGCCAGCAGCCAAGGGACTAGCGTGATCTCCTACAATGAGCAGTTCTTC.

The chain employs TRBV30 and TRBJ2-1; 7 positions match TRBD1. This CDR3 spans 13 amino acids. Germline values: CDR1 GTSNPN, CDR2 SVGIG (reference sequence). With V trimmed by 4 bases and J by 13 bases, 13 bases remained unmatched. The DNA for the CDR3 is TGTGCCTGGACCCCAGGGGGAATTGTGAGCCAGTTCTTC. It is translated as CAWTPGGIVSQFF.

This clonotype was recorded many times. This chain joins TRBV7-9 and TRBJ1-1; maybe TRBD1 (5 bases). From germline, CDR1 is SEHNR and CDR2 FQNEAQ (reference sequence). Trimming removed 6 bases from V and 4 bases from J, with 15 bases in between. CDR3 length: 14 amino acids. The CDR3 DNA reads TGTGCCAGCAGACCCGGGGGGGAATCCACTGAAGCTTTCTTT. This gives the protein CASRPGGESTEAFF. The complete variable domain, with remaining parts taken from reference TRBV7-9 and TRBJ1-1, reads DTGVSQNPRHKITKRGQNVTFRCDPISEHNRLYWYRQTLGQGPEFLTYFQNEAQLEKSRLLSDRFSAERPKGSFSTLEIQRTEQGDSAMYLCASRPGGESTEAFFGQGTRLTVV.

This sequence joins TRBV9 and TRBJ2-3; the match to TRBD2 covers 15 bases. CDR3 length: 18 residues. Germline V CDR1 and CDR2: SGDLS, YYNGEE. V lost 0 bases and J lost 0; bases outside the gene matches: 2. CDR3 region: CASSVVGTSGGSTDTQYF. CDR3 nucleotide sequence: TGTGCCAGCAGCGTAGTGGGGACTAGCGGGGGGAGCACAGATACGCAGTATTTT.

At least ten counts were recorded for this clonotype. The chain is built from TRBV7-3 and TRBJ2-7; 12 bases agree with TRBD1. Trimming cost V 1 base and J 8 bases; bases outside gene matches: 6. The germline CDR1 and CDR2 sequences are SGHTA and FQGTGA. The CDR3 sequence is 15 residues long. CDR3 in amino acids: CASSLSEGTGGQQYF. The CDR3 region has the DNA TGTGCCAGCAGCTTAAGCGAGGGGACAGGGGGCCAGCAGTACTTC.